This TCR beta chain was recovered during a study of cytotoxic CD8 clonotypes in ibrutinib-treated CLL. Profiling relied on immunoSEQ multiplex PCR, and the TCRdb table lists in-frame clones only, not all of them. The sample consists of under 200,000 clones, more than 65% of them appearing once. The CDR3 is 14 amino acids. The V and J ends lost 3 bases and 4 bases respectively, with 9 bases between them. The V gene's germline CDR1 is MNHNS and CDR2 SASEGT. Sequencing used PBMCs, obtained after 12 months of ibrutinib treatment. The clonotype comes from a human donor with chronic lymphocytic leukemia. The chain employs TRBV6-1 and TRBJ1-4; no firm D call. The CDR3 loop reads CASSDWSINEKLFF. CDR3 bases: TGTGCCAGCAGTGATTGGTCTATTAATGAAAAACTGTTTTTT.